Below, one TCR beta chain is given with its context. Its antigen is not known. The study reverse transcribed the entire isolated RNA, so it sequenced expressed TCRB transcripts. Only in-frame clones appear in the TCRdb table, and some are missing; sequencing was by immunoSEQ multiplex PCR. The sample contains about 340,000 clones, roughly 8.8% of which appear only once. These data come from a study of beta chain features in type 1 diabetes. Overall study findings and caveats: VDJ junctions from patients with type 1 diabetes contained fewer insertions and more deletions. A cDNA-based sequencing approach could over-represent cells with high TCR expression. Shortening that was moderate but significant affected the TCRB CDR3s of Type 1 diabetes patients in all four CD4+ subsets. Any role of HLA type in TCRB rearrangement remained unresolved here.

This CDR3 is 14 amino acids long. Germline V gene lookup returns CDR1 SEHNR and CDR2 FQNEAQ (reference sequence). The V end lost 1 base, the J end lost 5 bases, and 9 bases lay between the germline ends. Sequenced material: central memory CD4+ T cells from blood. The rearrangement joins TRBV7-9 to TRBJ1-5, with D maybe TRBD1 (6 bases). This TCR derives from a man aged 25 to 40 with type 1 diabetes. Here the CDR3 DNA reads TGTGCCAGCAGCTTAGAAGGGGGGCATCAGCCCCAGCATTTT. Protein product: CASSLEGGHQPQHF.